This is a list of T cell receptor beta chains from one sample in a study of blood T cell repertoires in COVID-19. Sequencing used immunoSEQ multiplex PCR; TCRdb keeps in-frame clones, though not all of them. The repertoire holds about 440,000 clones, with roughly 91% as singletons. Sequencing was done on a sample of PBMCs or T cells enriched from blood (not recorded which). The receptor source for this set is a man aged 18 to 30 who had recovered from COVID-19. Both conserved end residues are part of each CDR3. Fields, in order: clone size, J gene, V gene, D gene, CDR3 protein, CDR3 DNA. The D gene is left open where the match is weak. Size is stated for part of the rows, as once, few or many counts, or as a class when the clone is expanded.

>NA|TRBJ2-1|TRBV5-1|TRBD2
CASCSGTGWDEQFF
TGCGCCAGCTGCAGCGGGACTGGGTGGGATGAGCAGTTCTTC
>NA|TRBJ1-4|TRBV29-1|TRBD1
CSVGHRGSNEKLFF
TGCAGCGTAGGTCACAGGGGCTCTAATGAAAAACTGTTTTTT
>NA|TRBJ1-4|TRBV30|NA
CAWCLNHGAANEKLFF
TGTGCCTGGTGCCTGAATCACGGAGCTGCCAATGAAAAACTGTTTTTT
>NA|TRBJ1-1|TRBV19|TRBD1
CASTMGGQPYPEAFF
TGTGCCAGTACCATGGGGGGACAGCCGTACCCTGAAGCTTTCTTT
>once|TRBJ2-2|TRBV28|NA
CASNLFRDTGELFF
TGTGCCAGCAACCTTTTTCGAGACACCGGGGAGCTGTTTTTT
>NA|TRBJ1-1|TRBV28|NA
CASSSRQGRTEAFF
TGTGCCAGCAGTTCCCGGCAGGGTCGCACTGAAGCTTTCTTT
>NA|TRBJ2-7|TRBV21-1|NA
CASSKSTGPSSYEQYF
TGTGCCAGCAGCAAAAGTACAGGGCCCAGCTCCTACGAGCAGTACTTC
>NA|TRBJ2-1|TRBV27|TRBD2
CASSLRLAGTNEQFF
TGTGCCAGCAGTTTAAGACTAGCGGGGACAAATGAGCAGTTCTTC
>once|TRBJ1-4|TRBV6-5|TRBD1
CASSLYRGLSEKLFF
TGTGCCAGCAGTTTGTACAGGGGGCTTAGTGAAAAACTGTTTTTT
>NA|TRBJ1-3|TRBV9|TRBD1
CASSVAGGRNTIYF
TGTGCCAGCAGCGTAGCAGGGGGCAGAAACACCATATATTTT
>few|TRBJ1-1|TRBV9|NA
CASSTGQFTEAFF
TGTGCCAGCAGCACAGGACAGTTCACTGAAGCTTTCTTT
>NA|TRBJ1-1|TRBV9|TRBD1
CASSVAGGAGTEAFF
TGTGCCAGCAGCGTGGCAGGGGGCGCGGGGACTGAAGCTTTCTTT
>NA|TRBJ2-3|TRBV9|NA
CASSVGGSGTDTQYF
TGTGCCAGCAGCGTAGGGGGTAGCGGCACAGATACGCAGTATTTT
>NA|TRBJ1-4|TRBV27|NA
CASSQLQGPLNEKLFF
TGTGCCAGCAGTCAACTTCAGGGCCCCCTAAATGAAAAACTGTTTTTT
>NA|TRBJ1-2|TRBV2|TRBD1
CASSQGDYGYTF
TGTGCCAGCAGCCAGGGGGACTATGGCTACACCTTC
>NA|TRBJ1-2|TRBV4-1|NA
CASSPSGDFYGYTF
TGCGCCAGCAGCCCCTCAGGGGATTTCTATGGCTACACCTTC
>NA|TRBJ1-2|TRBV7-8|NA
CASSLRPGGANYGYTF
TGTGCCAGCAGCTTACGTCCGGGGGGCGCCAACTATGGCTACACCTTC
>NA|TRBJ2-2|TRBV6-4|NA
CASSAPGTQFGELFF
TGTGCCAGCAGCGCCCCCGGGACTCAGTTTGGGGAGCTGTTTTTT
>NA|TRBJ2-5|TRBV13|TRBD2
CASSANSGLAGGQRVETQYF
TGTGCCAGCAGCGCCAACTCGGGACTAGCGGGAGGACAGAGGGTAGAGACCCAGTACTTC
>NA|TRBJ1-3|TRBV30|NA
CAWSVQQPASGNTIYF
TGTGCCTGGAGTGTCCAACAGCCGGCCTCTGGAAACACCATATATTTT
>once|TRBJ2-7|TRBV10-2|TRBD1
CASSESVDRVLYEQYF
TGCGCCAGCAGTGAGTCTGTGGACAGGGTTCTCTACGAGCAGTACTTC
>NA|TRBJ2-6|TRBV2|NA
CASTSSGANVLTF
TGTGCCAGCACGTCCTCTGGGGCCAACGTCCTGACTTTC
>NA|TRBJ2-1|TRBV9|NA
CASSGHQGIGEQFF
TGTGCCAGCAGCGGACACCAGGGGATTGGGGAGCAGTTCTTC
>NA|TRBJ2-3|TRBV27|TRBD2
CASSLTSGPRTDTQYF
TGTGCCAGCAGTTTAACTAGCGGACCGCGCACAGATACGCAGTATTTT
>NA|TRBJ1-6|TRBV2|TRBD1
CASSEFGQVWYNSPLHF
TGTGCCAGCAGTGAATTCGGACAGGTTTGGTATAATTCACCCCTCCACTTT
>NA|TRBJ2-3|TRBV27|NA
CASSLGAGQLKDTQYF
TGTGCCAGCAGTTTAGGGGCGGGACAGTTAAAGGATACGCAGTATTTT
>NA|TRBJ1-5|TRBV28|TRBD1
CASIRDRENQPQHF
TGTGCCAGTATCCGGGACAGAGAAAATCAGCCCCAGCATTTT
>NA|TRBJ1-2|TRBV9|NA
CASSVDAAQGPRGYTF
TGTGCCAGCAGCGTGGATGCAGCGCAGGGGCCCCGGGGCTACACCTTC
>once|TRBJ2-1|TRBV12-3/TRBV12-4|TRBD2
CASSFGGEQFF
TGTGCCAGCAGCTTCGGGGGGGAGCAGTTCTTC
>NA|TRBJ2-3|TRBV15|TRBD2
CATSRDLGGRVDTQYF
TGTGCCACCAGCAGAGATCTCGGCGGGAGAGTAGATACGCAGTATTTT
>NA|TRBJ2-2|TRBV7-2|TRBD1
CASSWDRDTGELFF
TGTGCCAGCAGCTGGGACAGGGACACCGGGGAGCTGTTTTTT
>NA|TRBJ1-2|TRBV7-8|TRBD1
CASSFRDNRGLSF
TGTGCCAGCAGCTTCAGAGATAACAGGGGGCTCTCCTTC
>NA|TRBJ2-7|TRBV3-1/TRBV3-2|NA
CASSRALDRAYEQYF
TGTGCCAGCAGTCGCGCTTTAGACCGGGCCTACGAGCAGTACTTC
>NA|TRBJ1-1|TRBV19|NA
CASGDGGWMNTEAFF
TGTGCCAGTGGAGACGGGGGGTGGATGAACACTGAAGCTTTCTTT
>NA|TRBJ2-1|TRBV9|TRBD2
CASSAGTRLYNEQFF
TGTGCCAGCAGCGCCGGGACTAGGCTCTACAATGAGCAGTTCTTC
>NA|TRBJ1-5|TRBV19|NA
CASSTSGSFNQPQHF
TGTGCCAGTAGTACCTCCGGGTCCTTCAATCAGCCCCAGCATTTT
>NA|TRBJ1-1|TRBV25-1|NA
CASKRAGWNTEAFF
TGTGCCAGTAAGAGGGCGGGGTGGAACACTGAAGCTTTCTTT